The TCR beta chain described here comes from a study of cytomegalovirus exposure and HLA in healthy donors. Concerning this clone: Its antigen is unknown.

The PCR was carried out with 60 Vbeta primers and 13 Jbeta primers. Data came from immunoSEQ multiplex PCR; TCRdb stores just in-frame clones and leaves some out. Of 110,000 to 150,000 clones in the sample, 55% to 80% are singletons; the top ten hold 1.3%. The study's findings and limits: For most TCR sequences rarity was the rule, although some public TCRs occurred in many donors. About 150 TCR beta chains were listed as cytomegalovirus-associated.

The V gene lost 0 bases and the J gene lost 4 bases, with 22 bases spanning the gap. CDR3 length: 20 residues. Looked up from germline, CDR1 is MGHRA and CDR2 is YSYEKL. The sequence was obtained from a woman in her forties in good health and CMV-seronegative. The chain couples TRBV4-1 to TRBJ1-6, with D perhaps matching TRBD1 (6 bases). Sequenced material: PBMCs. In DNA form, the CDR3 reads TGCGCCAGCAGCCAAGAACTACAGGTTGGGGGGGGCGCATATAATTCACCCCTCCACTTT. It codes for CASSQELQVGGGAYNSPLHF.